The clone carrying this T cell receptor (beta chain) showed up many times. Its antigen is currently unknown. The data are from a study of T-cell reconstitution after alpha-beta-depleted transplantation in children. Findings of the study overall: The high TCRbeta diversity at day 60 in some patients came from surviving recipient T cells and thymic progenitors. A year post-transplant, T-cell counts and diversity derived mostly from newly produced T cells.

Library preparation (for TCRbeta) was performed with unique molecular identifiers. Each CDR3 protein gets one entry after TCRdb re-called the PCR reads with MiXCR. The sample includes 200,000 to 250,000 distinct CDR3 sequences, approximately 8.9% seen only once; the top ten take just under 6.5%. The CDR3 length is 14 residues. Per germline, CDR1 SGHTA and CDR2 FQGTGA. Trimming left V 1 base short and J 10 bases short, with 15 bases between. The sequences come from PBMCs, mostly from graft donor cells, collected 180 days after TCRalphabeta/CD19-depleted stem cell transplant. The V and J genes are TRBV7-3 and TRBJ2-3; the D is unclear. This receptor was identified in a male patient aged 10 to 17 who had a stem cell transplant for acute lymphoblastic leukemia, so the T cells may come from the graft donor. The CDR3 nucleotides are TGTGCCAGCAGCTTAAACGGACCCTGGGATCCGCAGTATTTT. Protein: CASSLNGPWDPQYF.